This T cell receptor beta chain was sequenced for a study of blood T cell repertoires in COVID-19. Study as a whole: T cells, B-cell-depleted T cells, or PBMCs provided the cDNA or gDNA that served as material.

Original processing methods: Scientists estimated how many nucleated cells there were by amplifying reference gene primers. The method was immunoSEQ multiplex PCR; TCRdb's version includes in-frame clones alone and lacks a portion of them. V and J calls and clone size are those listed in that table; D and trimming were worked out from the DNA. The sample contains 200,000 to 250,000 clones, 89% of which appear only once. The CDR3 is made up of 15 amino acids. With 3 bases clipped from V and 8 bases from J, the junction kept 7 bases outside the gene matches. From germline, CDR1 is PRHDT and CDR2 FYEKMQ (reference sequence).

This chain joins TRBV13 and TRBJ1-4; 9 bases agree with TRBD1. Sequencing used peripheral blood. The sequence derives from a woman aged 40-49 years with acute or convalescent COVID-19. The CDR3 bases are TGTGCCAGCAGCTTTCGGGACAGGGAGGGGGAAAAACTGTTTTTT. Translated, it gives CASSFRDREGEKLFF. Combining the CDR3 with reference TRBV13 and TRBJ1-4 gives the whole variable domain AAGVIQSPRHLIKEKRETATLKCYPIPRHDTVYWYQQGPGQDPQFLISFYEKMQSDKGSIPDRFSAQQFSDYHSELNMSSLELGDSALYFCASSFRDREGEKLFFGSGTQLSVL.